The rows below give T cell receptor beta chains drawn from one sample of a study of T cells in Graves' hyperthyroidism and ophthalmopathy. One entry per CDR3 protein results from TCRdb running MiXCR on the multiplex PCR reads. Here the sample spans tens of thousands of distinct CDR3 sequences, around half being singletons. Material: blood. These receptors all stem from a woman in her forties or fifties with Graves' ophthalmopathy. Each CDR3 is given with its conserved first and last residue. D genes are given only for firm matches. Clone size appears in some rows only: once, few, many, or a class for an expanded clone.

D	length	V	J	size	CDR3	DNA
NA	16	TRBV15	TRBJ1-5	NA	CATSRTSGIGNEPQHF	TGTGCCACCAGCAGGACTAGCGGGATCGGCAATGAGCCCCAGCATTTT
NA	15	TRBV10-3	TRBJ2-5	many	CAISADRYSQETQYF	TGTGCCATCAGTGCAGACAGGTACAGCCAAGAGACCCAGTACTTC
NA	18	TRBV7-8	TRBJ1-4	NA	CASSLARSVRGGGGRLLF	TGTGCCAGCAGCTTAGCGCGGTCTGTTAGGGGGGGTGGGGGAAGACTGCTTTTT
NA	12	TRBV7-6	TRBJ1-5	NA	CASSPGKEPQHF	TGTGCCAGCAGCCCTGGCAAGGAGCCCCAGCATTTT
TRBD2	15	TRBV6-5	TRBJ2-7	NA	CASSYTLAGTREQYF	TGTGCCAGCAGCTACACACTAGCGGGGACCAGGGAGCAGTACTTC
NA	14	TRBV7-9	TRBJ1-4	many	CASSLGDWEEKLFF	TGTGCCAGCAGCCTGGGCGACTGGGAGGAAAAACTGTTTTTT
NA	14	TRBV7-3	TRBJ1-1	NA	CASSFSPGVTEAFF	TGTGCCAGCAGCTTTAGTCCAGGGGTCACTGAAGCTTTCTTT
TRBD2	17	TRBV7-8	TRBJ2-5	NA	CTSSLGTSGGAVEIQYF	TGTACCAGCAGCTTGGGGACTAGCGGGGGGGCGGTTGAGATCCAGTACTTC
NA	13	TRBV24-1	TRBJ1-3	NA	CATGYGDGNTIYF	TGTGCCACCGGTTACGGTGATGGGAACACTATATATTTT
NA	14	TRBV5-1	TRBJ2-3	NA	CASSSMSNTDTQYF	TGCGCCAGCAGTTCGATGTCCAACACAGATACGCAGTATTTT
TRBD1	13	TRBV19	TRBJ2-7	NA	CARQDRGSYEQYF	TGTGCCAGACAGGACAGGGGCTCCTACGAGCAGTACTTC
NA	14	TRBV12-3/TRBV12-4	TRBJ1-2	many	CASTLLQGADGYTF	TGTGCCAGCACCCTGCTTCAAGGAGCCGATGGCTACACCTTC
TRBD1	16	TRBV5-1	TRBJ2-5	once	CASSLGGAGGNQPQYF	TGCGCCAGCAGCTTGGGGGGGGCAGGGGGCAATCAGCCCCAGTACTTC
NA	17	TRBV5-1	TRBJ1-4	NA	CASRAGTSGAVNEKLFF	TGCGCCAGCAGAGCCGGGACTAGCGGGGCGGTTAATGAAAAACTGTTTTTT
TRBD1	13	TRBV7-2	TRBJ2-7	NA	CASRRGTDYEQYF	TGTGCCAGCAGAAGGGGGACAGACTACGAGCAGTACTTC
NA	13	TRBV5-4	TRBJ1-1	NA	CASSPGHNTEAFF	TGTGCCAGCAGCCCTGGACACAACACTGAAGCTTTCTTT
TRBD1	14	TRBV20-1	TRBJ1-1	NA	CSASRDRAVAEAFF	TGCAGTGCTAGCCGGGACAGAGCCGTAGCTGAAGCTTTCTTT
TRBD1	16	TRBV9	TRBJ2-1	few	CASSQDRGSWDNEQFF	TGTGCCAGCAGCCAAGACAGGGGATCTTGGGACAATGAGCAGTTCTTC
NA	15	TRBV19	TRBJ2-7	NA	CASVRGRISSYEQYF	TGTGCCAGTGTCCGGGGACGGATCAGCTCCTACGAGCAGTACTTC
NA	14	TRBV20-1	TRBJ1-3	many	CSARDSRGGDTIYF	TGCAGTGCTAGAGATTCGCGGGGAGGGGATACCATATATTTT
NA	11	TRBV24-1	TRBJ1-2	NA	CATRRLYGYTF	TGTGCCACCAGGCGATTGTATGGCTACACCTTC
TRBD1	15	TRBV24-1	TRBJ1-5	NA	CATSEDRDINQPQHF	TGTGCCACCAGTGAGGACAGGGACATCAATCAGCCCCAGCATTTT
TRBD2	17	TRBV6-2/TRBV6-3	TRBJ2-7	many	CASSRFERAGGSSEQYF	TGTGCCAGCAGTCGGTTCGAGCGGGCGGGAGGTTCAAGCGAGCAGTACTTC
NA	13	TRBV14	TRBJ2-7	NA	CASSHRTPYEQYF	TGTGCCAGCAGCCACAGGACGCCCTACGAGCAGTACTTC
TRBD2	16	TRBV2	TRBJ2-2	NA	CASSVTSGRVFGELFF	TGTGCCAGCAGTGTTACTAGCGGGAGGGTTTTTGGGGAGCTGTTTTTT
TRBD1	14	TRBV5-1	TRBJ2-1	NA	CASSKDRANREQFF	TGCGCCAGCAGCAAGGACAGGGCAAACAGGGAGCAGTTCTTC
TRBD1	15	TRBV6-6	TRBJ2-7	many	CASRLWTGGNYEQYF	TGTGCCAGCAGACTCTGGACAGGGGGGAACTACGAGCAGTACTTC